This paragraph covers one T cell receptor beta chain sequence. This entry is derived from a study of blood T cell repertoires in COVID-19. Study-level background: Samples came from the United States, Italy and Spain, spanning acute and convalescent COVID-19. In each case, the material was cDNA or gDNA derived from T cells, B-cell-depleted T cells, or PBMCs.

The protocol was immunoSEQ multiplex PCR, while the TCRdb copy is restricted to in-frame clones and leaves out a portion. The sample consists of roughly 260,000 clones, roughly 84% of them appearing once. The sample was peripheral blood. The sequence derives from a middle-aged woman with active or convalescent COVID-19.

Written as DNA, the CDR3 is TGCGCCAGCAGTGTGCGGAATTATGAAGCTTTCTTT. Its translation is CASSVRNYEAFF. The V gene is TRBV10-2, the J gene TRBJ1-1; D is unresolved. CDR1 and CDR2 from the germline V gene are WSHSY and SAAADI. Trimming cost V 4 bases and J 7 bases, with 10 bases left between them. This CDR3 spans 12 amino acids.